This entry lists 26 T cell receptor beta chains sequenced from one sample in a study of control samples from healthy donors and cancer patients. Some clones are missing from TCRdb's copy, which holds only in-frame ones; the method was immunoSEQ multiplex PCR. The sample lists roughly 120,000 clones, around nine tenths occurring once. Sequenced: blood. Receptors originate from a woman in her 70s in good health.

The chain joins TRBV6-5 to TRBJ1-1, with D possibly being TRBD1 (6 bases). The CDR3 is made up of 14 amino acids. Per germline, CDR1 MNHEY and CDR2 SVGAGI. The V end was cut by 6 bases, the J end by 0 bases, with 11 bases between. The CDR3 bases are TGTGCCAGCAGGCCGACAGGAATGAACACTGAAGCTTTCTTT. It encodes CASRPTGMNTEAFF.

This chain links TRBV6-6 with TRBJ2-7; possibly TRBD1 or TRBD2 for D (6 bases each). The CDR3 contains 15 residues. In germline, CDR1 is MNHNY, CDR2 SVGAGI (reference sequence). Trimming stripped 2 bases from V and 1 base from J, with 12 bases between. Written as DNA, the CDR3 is TGTGCCAGCAGTTACGGTCGGGGGCAATCCTACGAGCAGTACTTC. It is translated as CASSYGRGQSYEQYF.

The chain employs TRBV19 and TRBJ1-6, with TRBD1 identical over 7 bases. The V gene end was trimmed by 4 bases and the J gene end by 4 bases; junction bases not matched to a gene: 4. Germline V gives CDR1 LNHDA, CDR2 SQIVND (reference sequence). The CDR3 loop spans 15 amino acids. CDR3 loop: CASSTTGEYNSPLHF. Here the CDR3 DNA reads TGTGCCAGTAGTACAACAGGGGAATATAATTCACCCCTCCACTTT.

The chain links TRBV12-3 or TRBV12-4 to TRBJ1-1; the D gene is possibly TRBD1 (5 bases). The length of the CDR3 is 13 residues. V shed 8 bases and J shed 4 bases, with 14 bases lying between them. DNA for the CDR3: TGTGCCAGCCGGGGGTCTGGTGGCACTGAAGCTTTCTTT. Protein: CASRGSGGTEAFF.

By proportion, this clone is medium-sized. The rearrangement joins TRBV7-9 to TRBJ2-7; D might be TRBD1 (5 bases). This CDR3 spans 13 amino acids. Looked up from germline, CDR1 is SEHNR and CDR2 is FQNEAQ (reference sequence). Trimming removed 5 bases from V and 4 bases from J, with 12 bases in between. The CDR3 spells CASSQDIWYEQYF. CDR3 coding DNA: TGTGCCAGCAGCCAGGACATCTGGTACGAGCAGTACTTC. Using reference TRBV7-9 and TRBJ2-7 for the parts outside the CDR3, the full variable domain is DTGVSQNPRHKITKRGQNVTFRCDPISEHNRLYWYRQTLGQGPEFLTYFQNEAQLEKSRLLSDRFSAERPKGSFSTLEIQRTEQGDSAMYLCASSQDIWYEQYFGPGTRLTVT.

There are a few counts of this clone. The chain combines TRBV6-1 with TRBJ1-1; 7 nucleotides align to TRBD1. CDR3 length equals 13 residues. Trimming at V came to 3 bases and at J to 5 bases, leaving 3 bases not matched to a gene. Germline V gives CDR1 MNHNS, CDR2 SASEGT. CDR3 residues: CASSEDRRTEAFF. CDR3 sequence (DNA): TGTGCCAGCAGTGAGGACAGGAGGACTGAAGCTTTCTTT.

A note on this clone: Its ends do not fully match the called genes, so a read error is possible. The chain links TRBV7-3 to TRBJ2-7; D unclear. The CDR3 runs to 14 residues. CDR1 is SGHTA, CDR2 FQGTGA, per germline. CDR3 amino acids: CASSFPPLNSSVDF. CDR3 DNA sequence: TGTGCCAGCAGCTTCCCCCCCCTAAATTCCAGTGTGGACTTC.

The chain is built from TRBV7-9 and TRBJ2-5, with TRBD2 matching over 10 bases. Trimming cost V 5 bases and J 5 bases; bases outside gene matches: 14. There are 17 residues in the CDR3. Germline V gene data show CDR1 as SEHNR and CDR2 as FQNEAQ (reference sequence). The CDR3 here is CASSASSGGPSRETQYF. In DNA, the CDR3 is TGTGCCAGCAGCGCATCTAGCGGGGGCCCGTCACGGGAGACCCAGTACTTC.

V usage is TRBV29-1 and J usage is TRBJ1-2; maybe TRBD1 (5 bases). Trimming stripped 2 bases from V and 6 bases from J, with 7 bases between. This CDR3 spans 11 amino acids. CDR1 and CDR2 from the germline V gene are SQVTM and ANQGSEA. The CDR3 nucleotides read TGCAGCGTTGAATGGGGGAATGGCTACACCTTC. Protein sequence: CSVEWGNGYTF.

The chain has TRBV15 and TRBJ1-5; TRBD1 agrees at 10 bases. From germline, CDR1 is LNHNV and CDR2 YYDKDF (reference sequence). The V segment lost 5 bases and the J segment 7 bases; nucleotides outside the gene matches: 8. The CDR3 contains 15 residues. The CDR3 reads CATSGRQGAGQPQHF. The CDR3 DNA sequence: TGTGCCACCAGCGGAAGACAGGGGGCTGGACAGCCCCAGCATTTT.

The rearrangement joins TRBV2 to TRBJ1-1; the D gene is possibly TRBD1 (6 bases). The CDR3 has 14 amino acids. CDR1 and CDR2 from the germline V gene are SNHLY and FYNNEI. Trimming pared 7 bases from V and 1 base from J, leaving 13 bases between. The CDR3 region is CASILRTANTEAFF. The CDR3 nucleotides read TGTGCCAGCATCCTAAGGACAGCGAACACTGAAGCTTTCTTT.

Here the CDR3 reads CASSSGAGASNQPQHF. The CDR3 nucleotides read TGTGCCAGCAGCTCCGGGGCAGGGGCTAGCAATCAGCCCCAGCATTTT. The chain has TRBV5-6 and TRBJ1-5; weak D call: TRBD1 (6 bases). The CDR3 consists of 16 residues. Per the germline V gene, CDR1 is SGHDT and CDR2 is YYEEEE. V lost 3 bases, J lost 0 bases, and 13 bases lay in between.

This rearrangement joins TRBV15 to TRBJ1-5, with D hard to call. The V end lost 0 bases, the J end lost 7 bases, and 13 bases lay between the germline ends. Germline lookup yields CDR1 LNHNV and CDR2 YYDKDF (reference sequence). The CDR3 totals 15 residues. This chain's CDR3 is CATSRDPGPGQPQHF. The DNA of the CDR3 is TGTGCCACCAGCAGAGATCCGGGCCCCGGGCAGCCCCAGCATTTT.

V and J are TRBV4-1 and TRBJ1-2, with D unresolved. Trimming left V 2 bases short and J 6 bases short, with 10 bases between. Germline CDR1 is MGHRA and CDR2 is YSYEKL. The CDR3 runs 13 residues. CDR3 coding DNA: TGCGCCAGCAGCCAAAGCCAGAAAAATGGCTACACCTTC. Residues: CASSQSQKNGYTF.

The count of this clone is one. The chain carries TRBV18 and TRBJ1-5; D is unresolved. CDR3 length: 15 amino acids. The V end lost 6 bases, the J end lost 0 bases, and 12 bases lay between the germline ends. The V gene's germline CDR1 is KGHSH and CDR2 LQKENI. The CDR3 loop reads CASSSSGDSNQPQHF. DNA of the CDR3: TGTGCCAGCTCCTCGTCAGGAGATAGCAATCAGCCCCAGCATTTT. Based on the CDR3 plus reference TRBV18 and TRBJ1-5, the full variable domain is NAGVMQNPRHLVRRRGQEARLRCSPMKGHSHVYWYRQLPEEGLKFMVYLQKENIIDESGMPKERFSAEFPKEGPSILRIQQVVRGDSAAYFCASSSSGDSNQPQHFGDGTRLSIL.

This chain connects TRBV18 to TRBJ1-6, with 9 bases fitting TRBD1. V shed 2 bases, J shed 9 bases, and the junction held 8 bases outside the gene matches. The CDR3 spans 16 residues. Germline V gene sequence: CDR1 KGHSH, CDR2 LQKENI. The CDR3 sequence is CASSPRETGGGSPLHF. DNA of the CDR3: TGTGCCAGCTCACCAAGGGAGACAGGGGGGGGTTCACCCCTCCACTTT.

DNA of the CDR3: TGTGCCAGCAGCTTAGATGGAGAAAATCAGCCCCAGCATTTT. Translation: CASSLDGENQPQHF. V and J are TRBV11-2 and TRBJ1-5; no reliable D call. Germline CDR1 SGHAT, CDR2 FQNNGV. CDR3 length equals 14 residues. Trimming took off 0 bases at V and 4 bases at J, with 7 bases between the two ends.

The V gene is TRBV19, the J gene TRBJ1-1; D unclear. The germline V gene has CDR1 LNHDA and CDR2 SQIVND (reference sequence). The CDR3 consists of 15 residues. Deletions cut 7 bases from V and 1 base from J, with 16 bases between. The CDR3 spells CASISLGSKNTEAFF. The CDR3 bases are TGTGCCAGTATTTCTTTGGGCTCAAAGAACACTGAAGCTTTCTTT.

The CDR3 DNA follows: TGTGCCATCAGTGACCAGACTAGCGGGGGTAATGAGCAGTTCTTC. Amino acid sequence: CAISDQTSGGNEQFF. This sequence joins TRBV10-3 and TRBJ2-1; 12 bases are a match to TRBD2. The CDR3 totals 15 residues. The V segment lost 3 bases and the J segment 7 bases; nucleotides outside the gene matches: 4. CDR1 is ENHRY, CDR2 SYGVKD, per germline.

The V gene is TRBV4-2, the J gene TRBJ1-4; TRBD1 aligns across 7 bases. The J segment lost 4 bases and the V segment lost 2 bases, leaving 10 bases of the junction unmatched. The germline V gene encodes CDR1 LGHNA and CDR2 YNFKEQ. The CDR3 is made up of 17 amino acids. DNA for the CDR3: TGTGCCAGCAGCCAAACCCTAGGACAGGCGCTTAATGAAAAACTGTTTTTT. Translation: CASSQTLGQALNEKLFF.

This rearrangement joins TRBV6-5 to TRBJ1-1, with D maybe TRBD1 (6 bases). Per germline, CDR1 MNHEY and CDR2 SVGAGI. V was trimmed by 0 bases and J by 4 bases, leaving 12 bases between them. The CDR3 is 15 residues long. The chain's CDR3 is CASSYSGAGGTEAFF. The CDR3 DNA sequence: TGTGCCAGCAGTTACTCGGGGGCGGGAGGCACTGAAGCTTTCTTT.

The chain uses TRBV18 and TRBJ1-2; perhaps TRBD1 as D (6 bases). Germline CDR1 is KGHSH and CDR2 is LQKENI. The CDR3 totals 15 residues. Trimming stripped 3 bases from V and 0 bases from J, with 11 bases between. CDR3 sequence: CASSPRDTPNYGYTF. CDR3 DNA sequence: TGTGCCAGCTCACCCCGGGACACCCCTAACTATGGCTACACCTTC. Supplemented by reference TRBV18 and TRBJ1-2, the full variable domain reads NAGVMQNPRHLVRRRGQEARLRCSPMKGHSHVYWYRQLPEEGLKFMVYLQKENIIDESGMPKERFSAEFPKEGPSILRIQQVVRGDSAAYFCASSPRDTPNYGYTFGSGTRLTVV.

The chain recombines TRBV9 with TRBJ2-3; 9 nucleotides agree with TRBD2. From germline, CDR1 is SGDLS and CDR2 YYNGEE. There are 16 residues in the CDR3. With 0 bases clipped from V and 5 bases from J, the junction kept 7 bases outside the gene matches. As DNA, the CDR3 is TGTGCCAGCAGCGTAGTGGCGGGGGGGCATGAAGATACGCAGTATTTT. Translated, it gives CASSVVAGGHEDTQYF. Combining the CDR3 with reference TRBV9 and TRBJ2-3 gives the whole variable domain DSGVTQTPKHLITATGQRVTLRCSPRSGDLSVYWYQQSLDQGLQFLIQYYNGEERAKGNILERFSAQQFPDLHSELNLSSLELGDSALYFCASSVVAGGHEDTQYFGPGTRLTVL.

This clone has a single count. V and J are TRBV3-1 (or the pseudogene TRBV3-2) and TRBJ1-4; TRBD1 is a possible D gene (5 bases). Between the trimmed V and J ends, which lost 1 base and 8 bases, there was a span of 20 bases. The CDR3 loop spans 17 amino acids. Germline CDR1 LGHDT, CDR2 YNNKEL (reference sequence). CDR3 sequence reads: CASSQGLGGTVGEKLFF. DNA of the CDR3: TGTGCCAGCAGCCAAGGTCTGGGGGGAACAGTTGGGGAAAAACTGTTTTTT.

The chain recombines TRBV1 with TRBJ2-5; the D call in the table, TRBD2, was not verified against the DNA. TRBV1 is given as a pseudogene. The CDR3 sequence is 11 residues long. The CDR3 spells CTSSPRETQYF. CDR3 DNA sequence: TGCACCAGCAGCCCCCGGGAGACCCAGTACTTC.

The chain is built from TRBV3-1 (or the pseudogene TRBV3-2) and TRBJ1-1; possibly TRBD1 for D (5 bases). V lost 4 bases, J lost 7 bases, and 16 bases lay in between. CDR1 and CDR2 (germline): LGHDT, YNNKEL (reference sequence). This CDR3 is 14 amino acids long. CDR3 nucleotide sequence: TGTGCCAGCAGCCGACCCGGTAATGGGGGTGAAGCTTTCTTT. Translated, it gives CASSRPGNGGEAFF.